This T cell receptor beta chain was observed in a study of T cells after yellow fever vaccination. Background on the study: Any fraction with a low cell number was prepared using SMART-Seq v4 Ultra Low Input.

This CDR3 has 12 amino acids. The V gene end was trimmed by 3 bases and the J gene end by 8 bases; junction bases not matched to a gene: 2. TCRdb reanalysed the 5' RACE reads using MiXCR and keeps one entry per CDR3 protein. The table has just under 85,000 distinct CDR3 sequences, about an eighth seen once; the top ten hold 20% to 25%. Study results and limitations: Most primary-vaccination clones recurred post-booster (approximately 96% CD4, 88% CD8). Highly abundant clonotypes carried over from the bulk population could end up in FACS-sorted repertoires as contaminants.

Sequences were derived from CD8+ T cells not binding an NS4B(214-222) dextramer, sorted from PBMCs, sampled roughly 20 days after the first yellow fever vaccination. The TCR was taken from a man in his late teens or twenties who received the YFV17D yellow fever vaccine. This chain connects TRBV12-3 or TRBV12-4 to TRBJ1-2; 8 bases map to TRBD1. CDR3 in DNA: TGTGCCAGCAGTTTTCCAGGGGGCGGCTACACCTTC. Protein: CASSFPGGGYTF.